Below are 24 T cell receptor beta chains sequenced from a single sample in a study of regulatory T cells in long-lasting Graves disease. With iRepertoire HTBI primers and Arm-PCR of CDR3 regions, TCR beta libraries were built. TCRdb itself ran the multiplex PCR reads through MiXCR, one entry per CDR3 protein. The table includes about 460,000 distinct CDR3 sequences, around a fifth detected once. Noted time point: persistent/refractory GD, antithyroid drugs over 5 years with positive TRAb. With RNA extracted from PBMCs as input, the TCR library was made. Specimen: peripheral blood mononuclear cells (PBMCs), collected when the disease was refractory, from a patient treated with antithyroid drugs. These receptors all come from a female donor with Graves disease.

There are many counts of this clonotype. The CDR3, as DNA: TGTGCCAGCAGTGCCAGGGGTTTAGGGGAAAAACTGTTTTTT. It codes for CASSARGLGEKLFF. The chain has TRBV12-3 or TRBV12-4 and TRBJ1-4, with D maybe TRBD1 (6 bases). This CDR3 contains 14 residues. Trimming took 5 bases from V and 8 from J, leaving 15 bases between them.

The V call is TRBV11-3, the J call TRBJ2-1; D is ambiguous. The CDR3 length is 16 residues. Germline V gene data show CDR1 as SGHNT and CDR2 as YENEEA. V gave up 0 bases and J gave up 1 base, with 10 bases separating them. CDR3 region: CASSLDEVGSYNEQFF. The CDR3 nucleotides are TGTGCCAGCAGCTTAGACGAGGTGGGATCCTACAATGAGCAGTTCTTC.

This clonotype turned up a few times. The V call is TRBV7-2, the J call TRBJ1-1; D remains ambiguous. The V gene lost 2 bases and the J gene lost 4 bases, with 11 bases spanning the gap. There are 14 residues in the CDR3. CDR1 and CDR2 (germline): SGHTA, FQGNSA. CDR3 residues: CASSLILGGTEAFF. The CDR3 nucleotides read TGTGCCAGCAGCTTAATACTAGGCGGCACTGAAGCTTTCTTT.

V usage is TRBV7-6 and J usage is TRBJ1-6; 10 bases match TRBD1. V gave up 1 base and J gave up 10 bases; unmatched junction bases: 4. CDR3 size: 15 residues. Per germline, CDR1 SGHVS and CDR2 FNYEAQ. The CDR3 nucleotides read TGTGCCAGCAGCTTAGGGACAGGGGGGCTCTCACCCCTCCACTTT. Its translation is CASSLGTGGLSPLHF.

This clonotype was detected ten times or more. The CDR3 DNA is TGTGCCAGCAGTTATAACGGGGGGGGCCAAGAGACCCAGTACTTC. Its translation is CASSYNGGGQETQYF. This rearrangement joins TRBV28 to TRBJ2-5; 8 bases agree with TRBD2. CDR3 length equals 15 residues. Per germline, CDR1 MDHEN and CDR2 SYDVKM. The trim removed 4 bases at V and 1 base at J, leaving 5 bases unmatched.

The CDR3 DNA follows: TGTGCCGCCCAGGGGAGGGGGCCAACTGAAGCTTTCTTT. Translating it yields CAAQGRGPTEAFF. V is TRBV30 and J is TRBJ1-1; TRBD1 aligns across 7 bases. Germline V lookup: CDR1 GTSNPN, CDR2 SVGIG (reference sequence). CDR3 length: 13 residues. V shed 8 bases, J shed 5 bases, and the junction held 11 bases outside the gene matches.

The gene calls are TRBV29-1 and TRBJ2-7; the D gene could be TRBD1 or TRBD2 (5 bases each). Per germline, CDR1 SQVTM and CDR2 ANQGSEA. The CDR3 sequence is 12 residues long. V lost 3 bases, J lost 6 bases, and 12 bases lay in between. The CDR3 DNA is TGCAGCGTTGAGCGAGGGGCGAGCGAGCAGTACTTC. Protein: CSVERGASEQYF.

This clonotype was seen ten or more times. V and J are TRBV6-1 and TRBJ1-1; no clear D gene. This CDR3 comprises 13 residues. CDR1 and CDR2 (germline): MNHNS, SASEGT. The ends were cut back, 8 bases at V and 0 bases at J, with 10 bases in the middle. CDR3 in DNA: TGTGCCAGCCGGTTTACCATGAACACTGAAGCTTTCTTT. Its translation: CASRFTMNTEAFF.

In its sample, this clonotype was seen a few times. This is likely a read error, given that the CDR3 carries no conserved phenylalanine or tryptophan at its end. V gene TRBV27 combines with J gene TRBJ2-7; the D is unclear. V was clipped by 5 bases and J by 6 bases, with 11 bases between them. Germline-derived CDR1 and CDR2 are MNHEY and SMNVEV (reference sequence). This CDR3 has 12 amino acids. CDR3 sequence (DNA): TGTGCCAGCAGTCCCCCCTCCGGCGAGCAGTACTCC. Translation: CASSPPSGEQYS.

The CDR3 bases are TGTGCCACCAGCAGAGTCCCGGGACAGAGCTCTGGAAACACCATATATTTT. Translated, it gives CATSRVPGQSSGNTIYF. This chain links TRBV15 with TRBJ1-3; 7 bases fit TRBD1. This CDR3 contains 17 residues. Germline loops: CDR1 LNHNV, CDR2 YYDKDF (reference sequence). The V and J ends lost 1 base and 0 bases, in that order; junction bases with no gene match: 6.

Ten or more counts support this clonotype. The chain carries TRBV6-1 and TRBJ1-5; 9 nucleotides match TRBD1. In germline, CDR1 is MNHNS, CDR2 SASEGT. The CDR3 contains 15 residues. V dropped 6 bases and J dropped 5; count of bases not matched to a gene: 8. This CDR3 reads CASRSTGGVDQPQHF. CDR3 nucleotide sequence: TGTGCCAGCAGGTCCACAGGGGGCGTAGATCAGCCCCAGCATTTT.

This clonotype has a count of ten or more. The V gene is TRBV19, the J gene TRBJ1-2; D possibly corresponds to TRBD1 (6 bases). CDR1 and CDR2 (germline): LNHDA, SQIVND (reference sequence). Between the trimmed V and J ends, which lost 8 bases and 2 bases, there was a span of 15 bases. The CDR3 loop spans 14 amino acids. The CDR3 loop is CASANSGANYGYTF. DNA of the CDR3: TGTGCCAGTGCTAATTCGGGGGCGAACTATGGCTACACCTTC.

This clonotype was observed many times. The rearrangement joins TRBV28 to TRBJ1-3, with unresolved D. The CDR3 covers 15 residues. Germline lookup yields CDR1 MDHEN and CDR2 SYDVKM. Deletions cut 3 bases from V and 2 bases from J, with 11 bases between. The CDR3 protein is CASSLFFSAGNTIYF. The CDR3 DNA follows: TGTGCCAGCAGTTTGTTTTTCTCGGCTGGAAACACCATATATTTT. The full variable domain, completed using reference TRBV28 and TRBJ1-3, is DVKVTQSSRYLVKRTGEKVFLECVQDMDHENMFWYRQDPGLGLRLIYFSYDVKMKEKGDIPEGYSVSREKKERFSLILESASTNQTSMYLCASSLFFSAGNTIYFGEGSWLTVV.

This clonotype was counted between two and nine times. A much larger clone differs from this one at a single base, so this may be a read error. The chain employs TRBV28 and TRBJ1-4; D not certain. The V gene's germline CDR1 is MDHEN and CDR2 SYDVKM. Trimming cost V 6 bases and J 4 bases, with 15 bases left between them. The CDR3 has 15 amino acids. Here the CDR3 reads CASRFSGVLNEKLFF. CDR3 DNA: TGTGCCAGCAGGTTTTCGGGTGTCCTTAATGAAAAACTGTTTTTT.

The rearrangement uses TRBV5-5 and TRBJ2-5; no definite D call. The V and J ends lost 4 bases and 1 base respectively, with 8 bases between them. Germline assignment: CDR1 SGHKS and CDR2 YYEKEE (reference sequence). The CDR3 runs to 13 residues. Here the CDR3 DNA reads TGTGCCAGCAGCGCCTATGTCCAAGAGACCCAGTACTTC. Amino acid sequence: CASSAYVQETQYF.

Points on this clonotype: Being one base from a much bigger clone, this may be a read error. The chain uses TRBV11-2 and TRBJ2-5; D ambiguous. The CDR3 covers 10 residues. From germline, CDR1 is SGHAT and CDR2 FQNNGV. CDR3: CASSFETLYF. CDR3 coding DNA: TGTGCCAGCAGCTTCGAGACCCTGTACTTC. Complete variable domain (other parts from reference TRBV11-2 and TRBJ2-5): EAGVAQSPRYKIIEKRQSVAFWCNPISGHATLYWYQQILGQGPKLLIQFQNNGVVDDSQLPKDRFSAERLKGVDSTLKIQPAKLEDSAVYLCASSFETLYFGPGTRLLVL.

The chain carries TRBV11-1 and TRBJ2-1; D gene ambiguous. This CDR3 comprises 11 residues. V lost 2 bases to trimming and J lost 10 bases, with 6 bases between them. Germline CDR1 reads SGHAT; CDR2 reads FQDESV (reference sequence). The CDR3 here is CASSLKQEQFF. In DNA, the CDR3 is TGTGCCAGCAGCTTAAAGCAAGAGCAGTTCTTC.

V and J are TRBV7-9 and TRBJ1-1; D remains ambiguous. This CDR3 is built from 15 residues. In germline, CDR1 is SEHNR, CDR2 FQNEAQ (reference sequence). V was cut by 1 base and J by 1 base, with 10 bases left in between. The CDR3 nucleotides read TGTGCCAGCAGCTTAGATTTCGGCGGGAACACTGAAGCTTTCTTT. As protein: CASSLDFGGNTEAFF. Full variable domain (outside the CDR3, taken from reference TRBV7-9 and TRBJ1-1): DTGVSQNPRHKITKRGQNVTFRCDPISEHNRLYWYRQTLGQGPEFLTYFQNEAQLEKSRLLSDRFSAERPKGSFSTLEIQRTEQGDSAMYLCASSLDFGGNTEAFFGQGTRLTVV.

This clonotype was detected many times. The chain joins TRBV28 to TRBJ1-4, with D possibly TRBD1 on 5 matching bases. Germline CDR1 reads MDHEN; CDR2 reads SYDVKM. This CDR3 comprises 15 residues. The V and J ends lost 5 bases and 3 bases respectively, with 13 bases between them. The CDR3 is CASSGPGRSNEKLFF. CDR3 DNA: TGTGCCAGCAGTGGCCCAGGGCGATCTAATGAAAAACTGTTTTTT.

This clonotype appeared a few times. The CDR3 region is CATSTWGGYEQYF. The CDR3 bases are TGTGCCACCAGCACCTGGGGCGGCTACGAGCAGTACTTC. V usage is TRBV15 and J usage is TRBJ2-7; D is possibly TRBD1 (5 bases). The V gene lost 4 bases and the J gene lost 3 bases, with 10 bases spanning the gap. The CDR3 totals 13 residues. Germline loops: CDR1 LNHNV, CDR2 YYDKDF (reference sequence).

The gene calls are TRBV6-5 and TRBJ1-2; 8 bases line up with TRBD1. CDR3 length: 14 amino acids. Germline CDR1 is MNHEY and CDR2 is SVGAGI. Trimming cost V 2 bases and J 8 bases; bases outside gene matches: 7. CDR3: CASSYGAGGYGYTF. The CDR3 nucleotides are TGTGCCAGCAGTTACGGTGCAGGGGGCTACGGCTACACCTTC.

In this sample, this clonotype turned up many times. The chain combines TRBV10-3 with TRBJ2-7, with D possibly TRBD2 on 6 matching bases. Trimming stripped 10 bases from V and 1 base from J, with 17 bases between. The CDR3 has 14 amino acids. Looked up from germline, CDR1 is ENHRY and CDR2 is SYGVKD. The CDR3, as DNA: TGTGCCACTTCAGAAGCGGGTTCGTCCTACGAGCAGTACTTC. Residues: CATSEAGSSYEQYF.

CDR3 nucleotide sequence: TGCAGCGTTGAACATGGTGGGGAGAGGACTGAAGCTTTCTTT. Its protein is CSVEHGGERTEAFF. The genes are TRBV29-1 and TRBJ1-1; D gene unclear. The CDR3 length is 14 residues. CDR1 and CDR2 from the germline V gene are SQVTM and ANQGSEA. Trimming took 2 bases from V and 5 from J, leaving 15 bases between them.

The rearrangement uses TRBV29-1 and TRBJ2-2; TRBD1 matches 12 bases. J gave up 7 bases and V 7 bases, and 10 bases lay outside the gene matches. Germline CDR1 reads SQVTM; CDR2 reads ANQGSEA. The length of the CDR3 is 15 residues. CDR3 protein: CSASPGQGAGGELFF. The CDR3 region has the DNA TGCAGCGCTTCACCGGGACAGGGGGCTGGCGGGGAGCTGTTTTTT.